This is a list of T cell receptor beta chains from one sample in a study of control samples from healthy donors and cancer patients. The table came from immunoSEQ multiplex PCR; TCRdb's copy has only in-frame clones and leaves some out. The sample has some 99,000 clones, 90% seen once. Source material: blood. These receptors all come from a human donor in good health. The donor label of this sample is uncertain. The CDR3 runs from the conserved cysteine through the conserved F or W. The D gene is left open where the match is weak. Size values are once, few and many counts, or a class for expanded clones, and some rows have none.

clone size,D gene,J gene,V gene,CDR3 DNA,CDR3 protein
NA,NA,TRBJ1-6,TRBV19,TGTGCCAGTAGTGGCAGGGTTAATTCACCCCTCCACTTT,CASSGRVNSPLHF
NA,NA,TRBJ1-1,TRBV5-1,TGCGCCAGCAGCTTGGCGAGGGTGAGCACTGAAGCTTTCTTT,CASSLARVSTEAFF
NA,NA,TRBJ1-5,TRBV18,TGTGCCAGCTCGCGACAGCGGAATCAGCCCCAGCATTTT,CASSRQRNQPQHF
few,TRBD2,TRBJ2-2,TRBV11-2,TGTGCCAGCAGCTTTCCCTTGGCGGGGGGACCCACCGGGGAGCTGTTTTTT,CASSFPLAGGPTGELFF
many,NA,TRBJ2-1,TRBV5-4,TGTGCCAGCAGCGGGTCCCTCAATGAGCAGTTCTTC,CASSGSLNEQFF
NA,NA,TRBJ1-1,TRBV12-3/TRBV12-4,TGTGCCAGCAGTTTAGGACGGAGCACTGAAGCTTTCTTT,CASSLGRSTEAFF
NA,NA,TRBJ2-7,TRBV5-1,TGCGCCAGCAGCTTGAGGGTAGGGGAGCAGTACTTC,CASSLRVGEQYF
NA,NA,TRBJ1-5,TRBV6-6,TGTGCCAGCAGTTACGGCGACAACCGAGATAATCAGCCCCAGCATTTT,CASSYGDNRDNQPQHF
NA,NA,TRBJ1-2,TRBV9,TGTGCCAGCAGCGTAGGCCCCTACTCCACTAACTATGGCTACACCTTC,CASSVGPYSTNYGYTF
NA,TRBD1,TRBJ1-4,TRBV7-8,TGTGCCAGCAGGCAGCAACAGGGGGCTGAAAAACTGTTTTTT,CASRQQQGAEKLFF
NA,TRBD2,TRBJ2-2,TRBV9,TGTGCCAGCAGCTCTCAGCGGGGGGTGACCGGGGAGCTGTTTTTT,CASSSQRGVTGELFF
NA,NA,TRBJ1-6,TRBV6-5,TGTGCCAGCTCTCGAACAGGGATCACTTCACCCCTCCACTTT,CASSRTGITSPLHF
NA,NA,TRBJ2-1,TRBV6-4,TGTGCCAGCAGTAGTAGCGAGGTCAATGAGCAGTTCTTC,CASSSSEVNEQFF
NA,NA,TRBJ2-3,TRBV19,TGTGCCAGTAGGTTAGATGGGAGTACAGATACGCAGTATTTT,CASRLDGSTDTQYF
NA,TRBD1,TRBJ1-4,TRBV5-4,TGTGCCAGCAGCTTGTCACAGGGGAAGGGAAAACTGTTTTTT,CASSLSQGKGKLFF
NA,NA,TRBJ1-4,TRBV28,TGTGCCAGCAAGGATTTCACAACTAATGAAAAACTGTTTTTT,CASKDFTTNEKLFF
NA,TRBD1,TRBJ1-1,TRBV30,TGTGCCTGGAGGGAGGGGGCCTTCACTGAAGCTTTCTTT,CAWREGAFTEAFF
NA,NA,TRBJ1-2,TRBV3-1/TRBV3-2,TGTGCCAGCAGCCTATCAATCTTAATTAACTATGGCTACACCTTC,CASSLSILINYGYTF
NA,NA,TRBJ2-7,TRBV15,TGTGCCACCAGCATGCCCGAAGACTACGAGCAGTACTTC,CATSMPEDYEQYF
NA,NA,TRBJ1-1,TRBV5-1,TGCGCCAGCAGCTTGGGGGGAAGAGAGGATTTCTTT,CASSLGGREDFF
NA,NA,TRBJ1-1,TRBV30,TGTGCCTGGAGTGTAATGAACACTGAAGCTTTCTTT,CAWSVMNTEAFF
NA,NA,TRBJ1-3,TRBV29-1,TGCAGCGTTGTATCGGCATGGGGAAACACCATATATTTT,CSVVSAWGNTIYF
NA,NA,TRBJ2-1,TRBV5-1,TGCGCCAGCAGCTTTTCCGACTCTTTCCATGAGCAGTTCTTC,CASSFSDSFHEQFF
NA,NA,TRBJ1-1,TRBV6-6,TGTGCCAGCAGTCCGACAGAAGGAAATACTGAAGCTTTCTTT,CASSPTEGNTEAFF
once,TRBD1,TRBJ1-2,TRBV5-8,TGTGCCAGCAGGACAGGGGGCCTTGGCTATGGCTACACCTTC,CASRTGGLGYGYTF
NA,NA,TRBJ1-3,TRBV28,TGTGCCAGTTCGACAGGAAACTCTGGAAACACCATATATTTT,CASSTGNSGNTIYF
NA,NA,TRBJ2-2,TRBV5-4,TGTGCCAGCAGCTTGGGTTCGACGGTGAACACCGGGGAGCTGTTTTTT,CASSLGSTVNTGELFF
NA,NA,TRBJ1-5,TRBV27,TGTGCCAGCAGTTTAATGGGAGGAAATATTAATCAGCCCCAGCATTTT,CASSLMGGNINQPQHF
once,TRBD1,TRBJ2-3,TRBV7-9,TGTGCCAGCAGCCTAGGACAGGGGAACACAGATACGCAGTATTTT,CASSLGQGNTDTQYF
NA,NA,TRBJ1-5,TRBV28,TGTGCCAGCACCGGAAGCGGGACCCCGGGGAATCAGCCCCAGCATTTT,CASTGSGTPGNQPQHF
NA,NA,TRBJ1-2,TRBV24-1,TGTGCCACCAGTGATTACGGAGGGGTTGGCTACACCTTC,CATSDYGGVGYTF
NA,TRBD2,TRBJ2-3,TRBV30,TGTGCCTGGAGTGTACGGGGGGGAACAGATACGCAGTATTTT,CAWSVRGGTDTQYF
NA,TRBD1,TRBJ1-1,TRBV10-3,TGTGCCATGGGACAGACGAACACTGAAGCTTTCTTT,CAMGQTNTEAFF
few,NA,TRBJ1-5,TRBV20-1,TGCAGTGCTAGTTATACGACGATCGATCAGCCCCAGCATTTT,CSASYTTIDQPQHF
NA,NA,TRBJ2-3,TRBV9,TGTGCCAGCAGCGCCGCCCCAAGAGAGTCTCAGGCAGATACGCAGTATTTT,CASSAAPRESQADTQYF
once,TRBD1,TRBJ1-5,TRBV6-1,TGTGCCAGCAGTGGGAGCAGGGGGGCAAGCAATCAGCCCCAGCATTTT,CASSGSRGASNQPQHF
NA,TRBD2,TRBJ2-1,TRBV4-1,TGCGCCAGCAGCCAGGAGGGACTAGCGGGGCTGTTGTTCTTC,CASSQEGLAGLLFF
NA,NA,TRBJ2-7,TRBV7-2,TGTGCCAGCAGCTTAGCCCTAAAGCGGGTCCTCTACGAGCAGTACTTC,CASSLALKRVLYEQYF
NA,NA,TRBJ2-6,TRBV3-1/TRBV3-2,TGTGCCAGCAGCCAAGATTCGGGGATGGGGTCTTCTGGGGCCAACGTCCTGACTTTC,CASSQDSGMGSSGANVLTF
NA,NA,TRBJ1-5,TRBV12-3/TRBV12-4,TGTGCCAGCAGTTTTAGGTCACAGCCCCAGCATTTT,CASSFRSQPQHF
once,TRBD1,TRBJ1-5,TRBV29-1,TGCAGCGCCTTTGAGGGGACAGGAGATAATCAGCCCCAGCATTTT,CSAFEGTGDNQPQHF
NA,TRBD1,TRBJ1-3,TRBV5-4,TGTGCCAGCAGCTTGGCCGGGACAGGGACTGGAAACACCATATATTTT,CASSLAGTGTGNTIYF
NA,TRBD2,TRBJ2-3,TRBV3-1/TRBV3-2,TGTGCCAGCAGCCAAGGGGGGGGAGGGACAGATACGCAGTATTTT,CASSQGGGGTDTQYF
NA,NA,TRBJ1-5,TRBV11-1,TGTGCCAGCAGCTTAGCACAGTATCAGCCCCAGCATTTT,CASSLAQYQPQHF
NA,TRBD1,TRBJ1-1,TRBV6-5,TGTGCCAGCAAACAGGACAGGGGGCTTGAAGCTTTCTTT,CASKQDRGLEAFF
NA,NA,TRBJ1-1,TRBV29-1,TGCAGCGTTGCAGGGGATGAAGCTTTCTTT,CSVAGDEAFF
NA,NA,TRBJ2-7,TRBV21-1,TGTGCCAGCAATCAGGGACAGTACGAGCAGTACTTC,CASNQGQYEQYF
NA,NA,TRBJ1-4,TRBV18,TGTGCCAGCTCACCTACCACCTGGGACGTCAATGAAAAACTGTTTTTT,CASSPTTWDVNEKLFF
NA,NA,TRBJ1-1,TRBV5-8,TGTGCCAGCAGCTTGATAGAGGTACAGTTGTTGAACACTGAAGCTTTCTTT,CASSLIEVQLLNTEAFF